Shown below are 21 T cell receptor beta chains from a single sample sequenced in a study of T cells after yellow fever vaccination. MiXCR, run by TCRdb on the 5' RACE reads, gives a single entry per CDR3 protein. The sample records some 340,000 distinct CDR3 sequences, approximately 4% being singletons. This sample comprised PBMCs, obtained 5 days after the yellow fever booster vaccination. The receptors originated from a young man who received the YFV17D yellow fever vaccine.

V and J are TRBV24-1 and TRBJ2-2; 11 positions agree with TRBD1. The CDR3 sequence is 17 residues long. The V gene's germline CDR1 is KGHDR and CDR2 SFDVKD. The V segment lost 4 bases and the J segment 0 bases; nucleotides outside the gene matches: 3. Written as DNA, the CDR3 is TGTGCCACCAGTGACCCGGGACAGGGGGCGAACACCGGGGAGCTGTTTTTT. Translation gives CATSDPGQGANTGELFF.

This clonotype was seen many times. The CDR3 protein is CASSFRTGVTEAFF. The CDR3 bases are TGTGCCAGCAGCTTTAGAACAGGGGTCACTGAAGCTTTCTTT. The chain joins TRBV5-6 to TRBJ1-1; TRBD1 matches 7 bases. With V trimmed by 2 bases and J by 4 bases, 5 bases remained unmatched. The CDR3 loop spans 14 amino acids. Germline V gene sequence: CDR1 SGHDT, CDR2 YYEEEE. The full variable domain, with the rest looked up from reference TRBV5-6 and TRBJ1-1, is DAGVTQSPTHLIKTRGQQVTLRCSPKSGHDTVSWYQQALGQGPQFIFQYYEEEERQRGNFPDRFSGHQFPNYSSELNVNALLLGDSALYLCASSFRTGVTEAFFGQGTRLTVV.

This clonotype appeared many times. The chain joins TRBV18 to TRBJ2-3, with 7 positions matching TRBD2. The CDR3 runs to 15 residues. J lost 4 bases, V lost 3 bases, and 7 bases had no gene match. The germline V gene has CDR1 KGHSH and CDR2 LQKENI. The DNA of the CDR3 is TGTGCCAGCTCACCCTTGAGCGGGGTGTCAGATACGCAGTATTTT. This translates into CASSPLSGVSDTQYF.

This sequence joins TRBV6-2 or TRBV6-3 and TRBJ1-5; perhaps TRBD1 as D (5 bases). The germline V and J ends were trimmed by 5 bases and 5 bases, with 10 bases remaining between them. CDR3 length: 13 residues. Germline CDR1 and CDR2: MNHEY and SVGEGT. In DNA, the CDR3 is TGTGCCAGCAGTATGGGAGGGGATCAGCCCCAGCATTTT. Translated, it gives CASSMGGDQPQHF.

This chain uses TRBV7-9 with TRBJ2-3, with D unresolved. V lost 5 bases to trimming and J lost 0 bases, with 15 bases between them. The CDR3 has 16 amino acids. From germline, CDR1 is SEHNR and CDR2 FQNEAQ (reference sequence). DNA for the CDR3: TGTGCCAGCAGCAGCCTCAGGACGCTAAGCACAGATACGCAGTATTTT. It encodes CASSSLRTLSTDTQYF. The whole variable domain, remainder taken from reference TRBV7-9 and TRBJ2-3, is DTGVSQNPRHKITKRGQNVTFRCDPISEHNRLYWYRQTLGQGPEFLTYFQNEAQLEKSRLLSDRFSAERPKGSFSTLEIQRTEQGDSAMYLCASSSLRTLSTDTQYFGPGTRLTVL.

This clonotype was detected ten times or more. This chain links TRBV21-1 with TRBJ2-7; the table's D call, TRBD1, has no DNA check behind it. TRBV21-1 is a pseudogene segment. The CDR3 contains 17 residues. In DNA form, the CDR3 reads TGTGCCAGCAGCAAAATCGAGCTACGGGACAGGGTAGGCGAGCAGTACTTC. It encodes CASSKIELRDRVGEQYF.

The chain employs TRBV20-1 and TRBJ2-5, with 8 bases lining up with TRBD2. CDR3 length: 14 amino acids. The junction had 11 bases not matched to a gene; V was cut back by 4 bases and J by 7 bases. The germline V gene has CDR1 DFQATT and CDR2 SNEGSKA (reference sequence). In DNA, the CDR3 is TGCAGTGCTATCGCGGGGGGCGCCCTGGGGACCCAGTACTTC. It codes for CSAIAGGALGTQYF.

This clonotype was found many times. This chain joins TRBV2 and TRBJ2-1, with 8 bases lining up with TRBD1. The germline V gene has CDR1 SNHLY and CDR2 FYNNEI. This CDR3 contains 15 residues. J gave up 1 base and V 5 bases, and 4 bases lay outside the gene matches. The CDR3 spells CASSSDRASYNEQFF. Here the CDR3 DNA reads TGTGCCAGCAGTTCGGACAGGGCGTCCTACAATGAGCAGTTCTTC. The complete variable domain, with remaining parts taken from reference TRBV2 and TRBJ2-1, reads EPEVTQTPSHQVTQMGQEVILRCVPISNHLYFYWYRQILGQKVEFLVSFYNNEISEKSEIFDDQFSVERPDGSNFTLKIRSTKLEDSAMYFCASSSDRASYNEQFFGPGTRLTVL.

This clonotype was picked up a small number of times. This chain joins TRBV7-9 and TRBJ2-7, with D possibly being TRBD2 (5 bases). Germline assignment: CDR1 SEHNR and CDR2 FQNEAQ (reference sequence). Trimming stripped 3 bases from V and 11 bases from J, with 17 bases between. The CDR3 has 13 residues. The CDR3 here is CASSFFTAAEEYF. CDR3 sequence (DNA): TGTGCCAGCAGCTTCTTTACGGCGGCGGAGGAGTACTTC.

A few counts support this clonotype. The chain is built from TRBV14 and TRBJ1-5; D gene unclear. CDR1 and CDR2 from the germline V gene are SGHDN and FVKESK. The V end was cut by 2 bases, the J end by 3 bases, with 5 bases between. The CDR3 is 13 amino acids. In nucleotides, the CDR3 is TGTGCCAGCAGCCAAAGCACCAATCAGCCCCAGCATTTT. Translation: CASSQSTNQPQHF. Supplemented by reference TRBV14 and TRBJ1-5, the full variable domain reads EAGVTQFPSHSVIEKGQTVTLRCDPISGHDNLYWYRRVMGKEIKFLLHFVKESKQDESGMPNNRFLAERTGGTYSTLKVQPAELEDSGVYFCASSQSTNQPQHFGDGTRLSIL.

In this sample, this clonotype turned up many times. The chain recombines TRBV12-3 or TRBV12-4 with TRBJ2-5; D ambiguous. The CDR3 is 13 residues long. V was trimmed by 5 bases and J by 2 bases, leaving 9 bases between them. This CDR3 is CASSRRWQETQYF. The DNA of the CDR3 is TGTGCCAGCAGTCGCCGATGGCAAGAGACCCAGTACTTC.

This clonotype appeared a few times. The V call is TRBV5-6, the J call TRBJ2-1; a possible D gene is TRBD2 (7 bases). CDR1 SGHDT and CDR2 YYEEEE come from the germline V gene. This CDR3 contains 15 residues. Deletions cut 0 bases from V and 5 bases from J, with 12 bases between. The CDR3 DNA follows: TGTGCCAGCAGCTTGGGTGCGGGGGCCAACAATGAGCAGTTCTTC. Amino acid sequence: CASSLGAGANNEQFF.

This clonotype was found many times. V gene TRBV4-3 combines with J gene TRBJ1-6, with D perhaps TRBD1 (5 bases). The CDR3 extends over 16 amino acids. Germline CDR1 LGHNA, CDR2 YSLEER. Deletions cut 0 bases from V and 4 bases from J, with 10 bases between. The CDR3 loop is CASSQDFAGYNSPLHF. The CDR3 bases are TGCGCCAGCAGCCAAGATTTTGCAGGGTATAATTCACCCCTCCACTTT.

V and J are TRBV4-2 and TRBJ1-3, with D unclear. CDR1 LGHNA and CDR2 YNFKEQ come from the germline V gene. V was clipped by 1 base and J by 0 bases, with 7 bases between them. This CDR3 spans 15 amino acids. This chain's CDR3 is CASSQVGISGNTIYF. The CDR3 DNA reads TGTGCCAGCAGCCAAGTTGGTATCTCTGGAAACACCATATATTTT.

In this sample, this clonotype turned up many times. The chain joins TRBV3-2 to TRBJ2-4; the table calls TRBD1, which could not be checked here. TRBV3-2 is noted as a pseudogene. The CDR3 contains 13 residues. CDR3: CASGTGAKNIQYF. For the CDR3, the DNA is TGTGCCAGCGGGACAGGGGCCAAAAACATTCAGTACTTC.

V usage is TRBV7-8 and J usage is TRBJ2-6; the D is unclear. The germline gives CDR1 SGHVS, CDR2 FQNEAQ. Trimming took 1 base from V and 0 from J, leaving 7 bases between them. The CDR3 is 16 residues long. The chain's CDR3 is CASSLVRSSGANVLTF. The CDR3 DNA follows: TGTGCCAGCAGCTTAGTCAGGAGCTCTGGGGCCAACGTCCTGACTTTC.

This clonotype came up a few times. This sequence joins TRBV12-5 and TRBJ2-3; possibly TRBD1 or TRBD2 for D (5 bases each). The germline V gene has CDR1 LGHNT and CDR2 FRNRAP. Trimming took off 7 bases at V and 5 bases at J, with 19 bases between the two ends. The CDR3 length is 15 residues. The DNA for the CDR3 is TGTGCTAGTGCCCCGGTGGGGGTTCTAGAAGATACGCAGTATTTT. As protein: CASAPVGVLEDTQYF.

This clonotype was seen more than once but under ten times. The chain combines TRBV6-2 or TRBV6-3 with TRBJ1-6, with D perhaps matching TRBD1 (5 bases). V dropped 7 bases and J dropped 7 bases, with 11 bases sitting between them. The CDR3 has 13 residues. In germline, CDR1 is MNHEY, CDR2 SVGEGT. This CDR3 is CASTGTLNSPLHF. The CDR3 DNA follows: TGTGCCAGCACTGGGACGTTGAATTCACCCCTCCACTTT.

This clonotype was found a few times. The chain couples TRBV12-3 or TRBV12-4 to TRBJ2-3; no definite D call. This CDR3 is built from 14 residues. V dropped 3 bases and J dropped 2 bases, with 9 bases sitting between them. The CDR3 DNA reads as TGTGCCAGCAGTTTGGCTCCTCTCACAGATACGCAGTATTTT. It is translated as CASSLAPLTDTQYF.

The sample holds a few counts of this clonotype. The chain couples TRBV3-1 to TRBJ1-2, with D perhaps TRBD1 (5 bases). Germline V gives CDR1 LGHDT, CDR2 YNNKEL (reference sequence). The CDR3 has 14 amino acids. V gave up 5 bases and J gave up 5 bases, with 15 bases separating them. The CDR3 sequence: CASSFSGVFYGYTF. The CDR3 DNA reads TGTGCCAGCAGCTTTTCGGGGGTTTTTTATGGCTACACCTTC. Combining the CDR3 with reference TRBV3-1 and TRBJ1-2 gives the whole variable domain DTAVSQTPKYLVTQMGNDKSIKCEQNLGHDTMYWYKQDSKKFLKIMFSYNNKELIINETVPNRFSPKSPDKAHLNLHINSLELGDSAVYFCASSFSGVFYGYTFGSGTRLTVV.

This clonotype was observed many times. CDR3 DNA: TGCGCCAGCAGCTTGGGAAGACAGGGGGCGTTCGAGCAGTACTTC. It yields the protein CASSLGRQGAFEQYF. The chain links TRBV5-1 to TRBJ2-7; 10 nucleotides align to TRBD1. The germline V gene encodes CDR1 SGHRS and CDR2 YFSETQ. The J segment lost 6 bases and the V segment lost 0 bases, leaving 6 bases of the junction unmatched. The CDR3 runs to 15 residues.